Listed below are T cell receptor beta chains from one sample, sequenced in a study of cytomegalovirus exposure and HLA in healthy donors. Only in-frame clones appear in the TCRdb table, and some are missing; sequencing was by immunoSEQ multiplex PCR. The data show approximately 110,000 clones, with 75% to 85% seen just once and about 2% held by the top ten. The sample consisted of PBMCs. The receptor set was obtained from a man between 50 and 59 years old in good health and CMV-seronegative. Both conserved end residues are part of each CDR3. The order of the fields is clone size, V gene, J gene, D gene, CDR3 DNA, CDR3 protein. D genes are given only for firm matches. Clone size is shown for a subset of rows, as once, few, many or a class of expanded clone.

>.|TRBV11-2|TRBJ2-2|.
TGTGCCAGCAGCCGACGGGGGAATACCGGGGAGCTGTTTTTT
CASSRRGNTGELFF
>.|TRBV7-2|TRBJ1-2|.
TGTGCCAGCAGCCCGGACAGATACTATGGCTACACCTTC
CASSPDRYYGYTF
>.|TRBV6-1|TRBJ1-2|.
TGTGCCAGCAGTGAATTAGTCAGGGAGGAGTATGGCTACACCTTC
CASSELVREEYGYTF
>.|TRBV5-1|TRBJ2-7|.
TGCGCCAGCAGCTTGGGACTGAACTCCTACGAGCAGTACTTC
CASSLGLNSYEQYF
>.|TRBV5-1|TRBJ2-2|.
TGCGCCAGCAGGGTCGTGGGGCGCCCCTCGAACACCGGGGAGCTGTTTTTT
CASRVVGRPSNTGELFF
>.|TRBV7-3|TRBJ2-6|.
TGTGCCAGCAGCAACTCCCACGACACCTCTGGGGCCAACGTCCTGACTTTC
CASSNSHDTSGANVLTF
>.|TRBV5-1|TRBJ1-6|.
TGCGCCAGCAGCTCCCACTACACGGGGAATAATTCACCCCTCCACTTT
CASSSHYTGNNSPLHF
>.|TRBV6-6|TRBJ1-3|.
TGTGCCAGCAGTTATCGCGTCCCTGGAAACACCATATATTTT
CASSYRVPGNTIYF
>.|TRBV6-6|TRBJ2-7|TRBD1
TGTGCCAGCAAAAAGGGGGCGGCCTACGAGCAGTACTTC
CASKKGAAYEQYF
>.|TRBV2|TRBJ1-5|.
TGTGCCAGCAGGGGGGACACTTCTAGCAATCAGCCCCAGCATTTT
CASRGDTSSNQPQHF
>.|TRBV30|TRBJ1-2|.
TGTGCCTCCGATACAGTCTATGGCTACACCTTC
CASDTVYGYTF
>.|TRBV10-2|TRBJ2-7|TRBD1
TGCGCCAGCAGTCCCGACAGGGGGAACGCCGAGCAGTACTTC
CASSPDRGNAEQYF
>.|TRBV20-1|TRBJ1-1|.
TGCGGGGGGGTTTTGAACACTGAAGCTTTCTTT
CGGVLNTEAFF
>.|TRBV7-9|TRBJ1-4|.
TGTTCCAGCAGCTTTGGTCAGGGTGGTGAAAAACTGTTTTTT
CSSSFGQGGEKLFF
>.|TRBV10-3|TRBJ1-6|.
TGTGCCATCAGTGAGTCAATTATATACAGAAATAATTCACCCCTCCACTTT
CAISESIIYRNNSPLHF
>.|TRBV9|TRBJ2-7|.
TGTGCCAGCAGCCCCTCGGCCCGGGCCTACGAGCAGTACTTC
CASSPSARAYEQYF
>.|TRBV19|TRBJ1-2|.
TGTGCCAGTAGTATAGCAATAACGGCCTCATTGGAGTACACCTTC
CASSIAITASLEYTF
>.|TRBV19|TRBJ1-4|.
TGTGCCAGTAGTTCAGACAGCTCAACTAATGAAAAACTGTTTTTT
CASSSDSSTNEKLFF
>once|TRBV6-4|TRBJ1-2|.
TGTGCCAGCAGTGACTCGGGACTAGGGGGCTACACCTTC
CASSDSGLGGYTF
>.|TRBV4-1|TRBJ2-1|.
TGCGCCAGCAGCCAAGGAGCTAGCGCCACCCTCCTCAATGAGCAGTTCTTC
CASSQGASATLLNEQFF
>.|TRBV7-2|TRBJ2-7|.
TGTGCCAGCAGCTTAGCGGGGGCGGCCGCTCACGAGCAGTACTTC
CASSLAGAAAHEQYF
>.|TRBV6-5|TRBJ1-1|.
TGTGCCACTCAGGGACTCTTGCGCACTGAAGCTTTCTTT
CATQGLLRTEAFF
>.|TRBV27|TRBJ2-6|.
TGTGCCAGCACAGGGGACGGGTCTGGGGCCAACGTCCTGACTTTC
CASTGDGSGANVLTF
>.|TRBV5-8|TRBJ1-5|.
TGTGCCAGCAGCTATTTGACAGGCGGGCCCCAGCATTTT
CASSYLTGGPQHF
>.|TRBV13|TRBJ2-7|TRBD1
TGTGCCAGCAGCTTTACAGGGGGCAACTACGAGCAGTACTTC
CASSFTGGNYEQYF
>.|TRBV29-1|TRBJ2-5|.
TGCAGCGTTGTAACGGGGGAAGAGACCCAGTACTTC
CSVVTGEETQYF
>.|TRBV2|TRBJ1-5|.
TGTGCCAGCAGCAGGGGACAAAATAGCAATCAGCCCCAGCATTTT
CASSRGQNSNQPQHF
>.|TRBV19|TRBJ1-2|.
TGTGCCAGTAGTATGGTGCACAACAGGGAACAACCATTTAACTATGGCTACACCTTC
CASSMVHNREQPFNYGYTF
>.|TRBV19|TRBJ2-2|TRBD1
TGTGCCAGTAGTGCCCGACAGGGGAAGGCCGGGGAGCTGTTTTTT
CASSARQGKAGELFF
>.|TRBV10-3|TRBJ2-7|.
TGTGCCATCAGTGAGAACGGGAACTCCTACGAGCAGTACTTC
CAISENGNSYEQYF
>.|TRBV6-1|TRBJ1-2|TRBD1
TGTGCCATTTGGGACAGAGACTATGGCTACACCTTC
CAIWDRDYGYTF
>.|TRBV9|TRBJ2-1|TRBD2
TGTGCCAGCAGCGTGGGGACTAGCGGGGGGTTTAATGAGCAGTTCTTC
CASSVGTSGGFNEQFF
>.|TRBV6-5|TRBJ1-1|.
TGTGCCAGCGGGGTCAGGGGTATGAACACTGAAGCTTTCTTT
CASGVRGMNTEAFF
>.|TRBV4-2|TRBJ1-2|TRBD1
TGTGCCAGCACACGAGGGGGACAGGAAAACTATGGCTACACCTTC
CASTRGGQENYGYTF
>.|TRBV5-1|TRBJ2-5|.
TGCGCCAGCAGCTTTTACCCTTCCGACACCACCCAAGAGACCCAGTACTTC
CASSFYPSDTTQETQYF
>.|TRBV5-4|TRBJ2-3|.
TGTGCCAGCAGCTTGGACCTCCTTGGGGGGGGGCTAGGATATACGCAGTATTTT
CASSLDLLGGGLGYTQYF
>.|TRBV10-3|TRBJ2-3|TRBD2
TGTGCCACCCTAGCGGGGATCAAAACAGATACGCAGTATTTT
CATLAGIKTDTQYF
>once|TRBV6-1|TRBJ2-7|.
TGTGCCAGTTTCAGGAGGGATTACGAGCAGTACTTC
CASFRRDYEQYF
>.|TRBV15|TRBJ1-1|.
TGTGCCACCAGCAGATCGGGACAAGGCGACACTGAAGCTTTCTTT
CATSRSGQGDTEAFF
>.|TRBV4-1|TRBJ2-2|TRBD1
TGCGCCAGCAGCCAGGACAGGGACGGGGAGCTGTTTTTT
CASSQDRDGELFF
>.|TRBV27|TRBJ1-1|TRBD1
TGTGCCAGCAGTCCCCAAGCGACAGGGGTTCCTGAAGCTTTCTTT
CASSPQATGVPEAFF
>.|TRBV6-5|TRBJ2-5|TRBD1
TGTGCCAGCAGTTGGGGACAGGGGGCGGGGGAGCAGTACTTC
CASSWGQGAGEQYF
>once|TRBV4-3|TRBJ1-2|.
TGCGCCAGCAGCCAAGATCAAGTGGAGTATGGCTACACCTTC
CASSQDQVEYGYTF
>.|TRBV4-1|TRBJ1-2|.
TGCGCCAGCAGCCCTTGGGGAGTTAACTATGGCTACACCTTC
CASSPWGVNYGYTF
>few|TRBV19|TRBJ2-7|TRBD1
TGTGCCAGTAGCAGTAGAGGGGGCTCCTCCTACGAGCAGTACTTC
CASSSRGGSSYEQYF
>.|TRBV30|TRBJ1-1|.
TGTGCCTGGAGCCAGGACGGACAGCTTGAAGCTTTCTTT
CAWSQDGQLEAFF
>.|TRBV5-1|TRBJ2-1|.
TGCGCCAGCAGCTTGGATATGAGTGAGCAGTTCTTC
CASSLDMSEQFF
>.|TRBV9|TRBJ2-3|.
TGTGCCAGCAGCTCCCGGGTTCCCGAGACAGATACGCAGTATTTT
CASSSRVPETDTQYF
>.|TRBV27|TRBJ2-2|.
TGTGTCCAATCCTGGGGGGCCGGGGAGCTGTTTTTT
CVQSWGAGELFF
>.|TRBV9|TRBJ2-7|TRBD1
TGTGCCAGCAGCGACGGGACAGGGCTCTACGAGCAGTACTTC
CASSDGTGLYEQYF
>.|TRBV5-4|TRBJ2-1|TRBD2
TGTGCCAGCAGCCCGACTAGCGGGGTTTCCTACAATGAGCAGTTCTTC
CASSPTSGVSYNEQFF